A selection of T cell receptor beta chains follows, all from one sample in a study of blood T cell dynamics during melanoma immunotherapy. Sequencing used immunoSEQ multiplex PCR; TCRdb keeps in-frame clones, though not all of them. The sample contains some 20,000 clones, around 90% of which appear only once. This specimen consisted of blood, obtained from a patient treated with checkpoint blockade. These receptors all come from a human donor with melanoma. The CDR3 runs from the conserved cysteine through the conserved F or W. The D gene is left open where the match is weak. Clone size is not always given. Where it is, it says once, few, many or a class for expanded clones.

size	J	V	D	DNA	CDR3
.	TRBJ2-7	TRBV7-2	TRBD1	TGTGCCAGCAGCCCGCCGGGACAGGGGGCGCGGGAGCAGTACTTC	CASSPPGQGAREQYF
.	TRBJ2-3	TRBV5-6	.	TGTGCCAGCAGCTTGGGCCAGACCCCAAATACGCAGTATTTT	CASSLGQTPNTQYF
.	TRBJ2-3	TRBV27	.	TGTGCCAGCAGTTTAGGGTTTAGTGCAGATACGCAGTATTTT	CASSLGFSADTQYF
.	TRBJ2-1	TRBV6-4	TRBD2	TGTGCCAGCAGTGACTCGTCTAGCGGGGAATACAATGAGCAGTTCTTC	CASSDSSSGEYNEQFF
.	TRBJ2-7	TRBV6-5	.	TGTGCCAGCAGTCAGGACGGGGGCTCCTACGAGCAGTACTTC	CASSQDGGSYEQYF
once	TRBJ2-5	TRBV7-2	TRBD2	TGTGCCAGCAGCGATACTCCTAGCGGGATAGAGACCCAGTACTTC	CASSDTPSGIETQYF
.	TRBJ2-3	TRBV7-2	.	TGTGCCAGCAGCCCCCCACCCCCCCACACAGATACGCAGTATTTT	CASSPPPPHTDTQYF
.	TRBJ1-5	TRBV28	.	TGTGCCAGCAGTATCAGGGGCCCTTTGACAAATCAGCCCCAGCATTTT	CASSIRGPLTNQPQHF
.	TRBJ2-7	TRBV4-2	TRBD2	TGTGCCAGCAGCCAAGCCACCGGGACTAGCGACGAGCAGTACTTC	CASSQATGTSDEQYF
once	TRBJ2-7	TRBV11-2	.	TGTGCCAGCAGCCCCTGGGTCACCTACGAGCAGTACTTC	CASSPWVTYEQYF
.	TRBJ2-3	TRBV2	.	TGTGCCAGCTGGGGGCCAGATACGCAGTATTTT	CASWGPDTQYF
.	TRBJ2-6	TRBV7-9	.	TGTGCCAGCAGCTTTAGCAGGGCTGGGGCCAACGTCCTGACTTTC	CASSFSRAGANVLTF
.	TRBJ2-7	TRBV18	TRBD1	TGTGCCAGCTCTCGCAGACAGGGGGCGATCCACGAGCAGTACTTC	CASSRRQGAIHEQYF
.	TRBJ2-7	TRBV6-1	TRBD2	TGTGCCAGCCGTAAGCGGGAAGTCCCCTACGAGCAGTACTTC	CASRKREVPYEQYF
.	TRBJ1-1	TRBV4-2	TRBD1	TGTGCCAGCAGCCAAGATGGGGTATGGGACAGGGGAGCTGAAGCTTTCTTT	CASSQDGVWDRGAEAFF
.	TRBJ2-1	TRBV7-2	.	TGTGCCAGCAGCTCCTCCGGGGTTACCCTCTACAATGAGCAGTTCTTC	CASSSSGVTLYNEQFF
.	TRBJ2-1	TRBV7-9	TRBD2	TGTGCCAGCAGCTACCGGGGACTAGCGGGAGAAACCTCCTACAATGAGCAGTTCTTC	CASSYRGLAGETSYNEQFF
.	TRBJ2-1	TRBV11-2	.	TGTGCCAGCAGCTTAGAGGGGAACCCAACTTACAATGAGCAGTTCTTC	CASSLEGNPTYNEQFF
.	TRBJ1-6	TRBV30	.	TGTGCCTGGAGCAGCTACGATGATTCACCCCTCCACTTT	CAWSSYDDSPLHF
.	TRBJ2-2	TRBV6-5	TRBD2	TGTGCCAGCGAACCCCTGGGAGGGGACGGCGGGGAGCTGTTTTTT	CASEPLGGDGGELFF
.	TRBJ2-3	TRBV7-9	.	TGTGCCAGCAGCATGGGAGGTGGGGAGACAGATACGCAGTATTTT	CASSMGGGETDTQYF
.	TRBJ1-2	TRBV10-1	.	TGCGCCAGCAGTACAGGTAAAGGATACTATGGCTACACCTTC	CASSTGKGYYGYTF
.	TRBJ1-3	TRBV30	.	TGTGCCTGGAGTGAATTCCCCAGGAGCTCTGGAAACACCATATATTTT	CAWSEFPRSSGNTIYF
.	TRBJ1-1	TRBV13	.	TGTGCCAGCCGAAGACGGGGGCCGCTGAACACTGAAGCTTTCTTT	CASRRRGPLNTEAFF
few	TRBJ2-7	TRBV5-1	.	TGCGCCAGCAGCTTGGCTATTACTCCAGGGGCGAGCGAGCAGTACTTC	CASSLAITPGASEQYF
.	TRBJ1-6	TRBV6-5	.	TGTGCCAGCAGTTACTTCACAGGGTCGGATTCACCCCTCCACTTT	CASSYFTGSDSPLHF
.	TRBJ1-1	TRBV30	.	TGTGCCTGGAACCCGTCATGGTTAGGGAACACTGAAGCTTTCTTT	CAWNPSWLGNTEAFF
once	TRBJ1-4	TRBV28	TRBD1	TGTGCCAGCAGTTTCCTGACTACAGGGGTAGCTAATGAAAAACTGTTTTTT	CASSFLTTGVANEKLFF
few	TRBJ2-7	TRBV6-5	TRBD2	TGTGCCAGCAGTTACGAGGCGGGAGGGCCTTACGAGCAGTACTTC	CASSYEAGGPYEQYF
.	TRBJ2-7	TRBV7-4	.	TGTGCCAGCAGCTTAGTCCCTCGGCCGTGGACATATACGGACTACGAGCAGTACTTC	CASSLVPRPWTYTDYEQYF
.	TRBJ1-2	TRBV6-5	.	TGTGCCAGCAGTTACGTACGGGGAACAGGGAGTAGCTACACCTTC	CASSYVRGTGSSYTF
.	TRBJ2-7	TRBV27	TRBD1	TGTGCCAGCAGGCAAAACCGGGACAGCCCCTACGAGCAGTACTTC	CASRQNRDSPYEQYF
.	TRBJ2-5	TRBV27	TRBD2	TGTGCCAGCAGTTCCATGGGCGGCGGGGGAGAGACCCAGTACTTC	CASSSMGGGGETQYF
.	TRBJ2-7	TRBV28	.	TGTGCCAGCAGTCCGCCCGGTGGACGTTTCGCGCAGTACTTC	CASSPPGGRFAQYF
once	TRBJ2-5	TRBV18	.	TGTGCCAGCTCACCAGAGGAGACCCAGTACTTC	CASSPEETQYF
.	TRBJ2-7	TRBV27	TRBD2	TGTGCCAGCAATCCTAGCGGGAGTAAAAACGAGCAGTACTTC	CASNPSGSKNEQYF
.	TRBJ2-5	TRBV29-1	TRBD1	TGCAGCGTTGGGACAGGGGGAGCGAGAGAGACCCAGTACTTC	CSVGTGGARETQYF
.	TRBJ1-1	TRBV30	TRBD1	TGTGCCTGGGCGACAGGGAGGACTGAAGCTTTCTTT	CAWATGRTEAFF
.	TRBJ2-2	TRBV5-4	.	TGTGCCAGCAGCCCCCGGGAGGGGGCCTTGACCGGGGAGCTGTTTTTT	CASSPREGALTGELFF
once	TRBJ2-3	TRBV2	TRBD2	TGTGCCAGCAGCCTTTCTAGCGGGAGAGGGGATACGCAGTATTTT	CASSLSSGRGDTQYF
.	TRBJ1-1	TRBV2	.	TGTGCCAGCAGGGAACAGCTTTCTAGGGTTATGAACACTGAAGCTTTCTTT	CASREQLSRVMNTEAFF
.	TRBJ1-2	TRBV27	TRBD1	TGTGCCAGCCGCAGACAGGGTACTAACTATGGCTACACCTTC	CASRRQGTNYGYTF
.	TRBJ2-7	TRBV6-1	.	TGTGCCAGCAGTGACGTCTACGAGCAGTACTTC	CASSDVYEQYF
.	TRBJ2-3	TRBV10-3	TRBD2	TGTGCCATCAAACGACTAGCGGGGGCCCTGGATACGCAGTATTTT	CAIKRLAGALDTQYF
.	TRBJ2-3	TRBV27	.	TGTGCCAGCAGTTTCTCTAGCACAGATACGCAGTATTTT	CASSFSSTDTQYF
.	TRBJ2-7	TRBV6-5	.	TGTGCCAGCAGCTTCAGGGAAGCCTACGAGCAGTACTTC	CASSFREAYEQYF
.	TRBJ2-7	TRBV7-2	.	TGTGCCAGCAGCTTAGGGTTCATCGCCTACGAGCAGTACTTC	CASSLGFIAYEQYF
.	TRBJ2-1	TRBV10-3	TRBD2	TGTGCCATCAGGGAAGGACTAGCGGGAGGGCATGAGCAGTTCTTC	CAIREGLAGGHEQFF
few	TRBJ1-2	TRBV28	.	TGTGCCAGCAGTGCCCCCCTCCTATATGGCTACACCTTC	CASSAPLLYGYTF
.	TRBJ2-2	TRBV7-9	.	TGTGCCAGCAGCTTAGATAGCCCAACTACCGGGGAGCTGTTTTTT	CASSLDSPTTGELFF
.	TRBJ1-6	TRBV6-5	TRBD1	TGTGCCAGCAGTTACTCCTCCGGGACAGCCGATTCACCCCTCCACTTT	CASSYSSGTADSPLHF
.	TRBJ2-7	TRBV2	.	TGTGCCAGCAGTGAAAGCGTCAGGGGCTACGAGCAGTACTTC	CASSESVRGYEQYF
.	TRBJ2-1	TRBV7-9	TRBD2	TGTGCCAGCAGCTTGGGACTAGCGGGAGGCAATGAGCAGTTCTTC	CASSLGLAGGNEQFF
.	TRBJ2-3	TRBV4-2	TRBD2	TGTGCCAGCGGAAGGGCGGTAGCGGGAGGGGAAGATACGCAGTATTTT	CASGRAVAGGEDTQYF